This T cell receptor (beta chain) emerged from a study of cytomegalovirus exposure and HLA in healthy donors. Sequencing was performed with immunoSEQ multiplex PCR; in TCRdb, only in-frame clones are kept and a portion is missing. This sample has 150,000 to 200,000 clones, with about 84% found just once. From the 120-subject validation cohort, which was separate from the roughly 700-subject first cohort, the donors were drawn. The TCR was taken from a woman younger than 35 in good health and CMV-seronegative. Sample: PBMCs.

CDR3 sequence reads: CASSDWGTEPTGELFF. For the CDR3, the DNA is TGTGCCAGCAGTGACTGGGGGACAGAACCCACCGGGGAGCTGTTTTTT. The chain recombines TRBV6-4 with TRBJ2-2; 7 bases map to TRBD1. The germline V gene has CDR1 MRHNA and CDR2 SNTAGT. Trimming removed 1 base from V and 4 bases from J; junction bases left unmatched: 6. The CDR3 loop spans 16 amino acids.